This T cell receptor (beta chain) was retrieved from a study of blood T cell repertoires in COVID-19. About the research overall: Both acute and convalescent COVID-19 samples were obtained from the United States, Italy and Spain. PBMCs, B-cell-depleted T cells, or T cells were the source of the cDNA or gDNA that made up the material.

V dropped 5 bases and J dropped 4; count of bases not matched to a gene: 17. This CDR3 comprises 18 residues. Germline V CDR1 and CDR2: LGHDT, YNNKEL (reference sequence). TCRdb's table, derived via immunoSEQ multiplex PCR, lists solely in-frame clones and lacks some. The sample holds just over 300,000 clones, around 92% seen once. Patients of the Seattle cohort, enrolled during active infection, were followed longitudinally. The chain uses TRBV3-1 (or the pseudogene TRBV3-2) and TRBJ1-2; TRBD1 agrees at 9 bases. The sample comprised peripheral blood. The receptor was derived from a woman under 40 with COVID-19, enrolled during active disease. In DNA, the CDR3 is TGTGCCAGCAGCTCGCCGGGACAGGGAGGGTCAGGTGGCTATGGCTACACCTTC. This encodes CASSSPGQGGSGGYGYTF.